Below, 30 T cell receptor beta chains from the same sample are listed, as sequenced in a study of molecular identifiers for immune sequencing clone quantification. TCRdb called the PCR reads again in MiXCR, with one record for every CDR3 protein. The sample lists approximately 670,000 distinct CDR3 sequences; 15% to 20% were seen once. The sequenced sample was naive CD8+ T cells from blood, with Jurkat cell RNA spiked in. Noted subset: FACS-sorted CD8+CD4-CCR7+CD45RA+ naive T cells. These receptors all come from a human donor in good health. Some libraries in this study had Jurkat cell RNA spiked in.

On this clonotype: Since a much larger clone is just one base distant, this may be a read error. V and J are TRBV6-2 or TRBV6-3 and TRBJ2-2; TRBD1 is a possible D gene (5 bases). This CDR3 is built from 14 residues. Germline V gene sequence: CDR1 MNHEY, CDR2 SVGEGT. The CDR3 coding sequence is TGTGCCGGCAGTTCAGGGTTTAACACCGGGGAGCTGTTTTTT. Residues: CAGSSGFNTGELFF.

The table lists this clonotype with a few counts. The CDR3 region is CASSRDSKETQYF. The CDR3 DNA is TGTGCCAGCAGTAGGGACAGTAAAGAGACCCAGTACTTC. The chain couples TRBV12-3 or TRBV12-4 to TRBJ2-5, with TRBD1 matching 7 bases. The CDR3 spans 13 residues. V dropped 5 bases and J dropped 3; count of bases not matched to a gene: 3.

This clonotype showed up just a few times. V is TRBV9 and J is TRBJ2-7; TRBD2 matches at 7 bases. The CDR3 is 15 residues long. Germline CDR1 and CDR2: SGDLS and YYNGEE. The V and J ends lost 2 bases and 4 bases, in that order; junction bases with no gene match: 9. In nucleotides, the CDR3 is TGTGCCAGCAGCGTTGGGGGGGATCAAAGTTACGAGCAGTACTTC. Its protein product is CASSVGGDQSYEQYF.

Of note for this clonotype: A read error is possible here, since a much larger clone lies one base away. The chain has TRBV5-1 and TRBJ2-7; 10 bases agree with TRBD1. The CDR3 is 16 amino acids. Germline V CDR1 and CDR2: SGHRS, YFSETQ. The junction had 10 bases not matched to a gene; V was cut back by 4 bases and J by 3 bases. The CDR3 nucleotides read TGCGCCAGCAGCGCACTACCGGGACAGGGGTTCTACGAGCAGTACTTC. Translation: CASSALPGQGFYEQYF. Looking up the rest from reference TRBV5-1 and TRBJ2-7 gives the full variable domain: KAGVTQTPRYLIKTRGQQVTLSCSPISGHRSVSWYQQTPGQGLQFLFEYFSETQRNKGNFPGRFSGRQFSNSRSEMNVSTLELGDSALYLCASSALPGQGFYEQYFGPGTRLTVT.

Concerning this clonotype itself: A read error is likely, as this CDR3 ends without the conserved phenylalanine or tryptophan. V gene TRBV4-1 combines with J gene TRBJ2-7; D gene uncertain. The CDR3 is made up of 15 amino acids. CDR1 MGHRA and CDR2 YSYEKL come from the germline V gene. The V and J ends lost 1 base and 1 base respectively, with 11 bases between them. Written as DNA, the CDR3 is TGCGCCAGCAGCCAAGGTAGCAGGACGTCCTACGAGCAGTACTCC. It is translated as CASSQGSRTSYEQYS.

This clonotype was detected ten times or more. In DNA form, the CDR3 reads TGTGCCAGCAGCCCGATGACAGTACTAGCCAAAAACATTCAGTACTTC. This gives the protein CASSPMTVLAKNIQYF. The V and J genes are TRBV27 and TRBJ2-4, with D perhaps TRBD1 (5 bases). CDR3 length: 16 amino acids. From germline, CDR1 is MNHEY and CDR2 SMNVEV (reference sequence). Trimming stripped 6 bases from V and 0 bases from J, with 15 bases between.

This clonotype was seen repeatedly, ten times or more. The V gene is TRBV29-1, the J gene TRBJ2-7, with D perhaps matching TRBD1 (6 bases). V lost 2 bases to trimming and J lost 1 base, with 9 bases between them. Germline V lookup: CDR1 SQVTM, CDR2 ANQGSEA. The CDR3 runs to 13 residues. The CDR3 DNA reads as TGCAGCGTTGAACCAACAGGGTCCTACGAGCAGTACTTC. It is translated as CSVEPTGSYEQYF.

Worth noting for this clonotype: A read error may explain this, as a much larger clone is one base away. This chain uses TRBV2 with TRBJ2-7; the D gene could be TRBD1 or TRBD2 (5 bases each). The CDR3 extends over 14 amino acids. CDR1 SNHLY and CDR2 FYNNEI come from the germline V gene. V was clipped by 7 bases and J by 3 bases, with 16 bases between them. CDR3 nucleotides: TGTGCCAGCACGGGCTGGGACGCAAACTACGAGCAGTACTTC. It specifies CASTGWDANYEQYF.

The chain is built from TRBV4-3 and TRBJ1-5; no clear D. CDR1 and CDR2 (germline): LGHNA, YSLEER. This CDR3 is built from 15 residues. The V and J ends lost 2 bases and 0 bases respectively, with 8 bases between them. As DNA, the CDR3 is TGCGCCAGCAGCCAAAATCCCGGTAGCAATCAGCCCCAGCATTTT. It translates to CASSQNPGSNQPQHF.

At least ten counts were recorded for this clonotype. The chain is built from TRBV14 and TRBJ2-6; D gene ambiguous. Germline CDR1 reads SGHDN; CDR2 reads FVKESK. The CDR3 extends over 15 amino acids. Trimming shortened V by 1 base and J by 3 bases, and 7 bases separated the two germline ends. CDR3 DNA sequence: TGTGCCAGCAGCCAAGGGGTCGGTGGGGCCAACGTCCTGACTTTC. Its translation: CASSQGVGGANVLTF. Full variable domain (missing parts from reference TRBV14 and TRBJ2-6): EAGVTQFPSHSVIEKGQTVTLRCDPISGHDNLYWYRRVMGKEIKFLLHFVKESKQDESGMPNNRFLAERTGGTYSTLKVQPAELEDSGVYFCASSQGVGGANVLTFGAGSRLTVL.

The table lists this clonotype with many counts. V gene TRBV6-5 combines with J gene TRBJ2-1; TRBD1 matches at 8 bases. The germline V gene has CDR1 MNHEY and CDR2 SVGAGI. V gave up 2 bases and J gave up 9 bases; unmatched junction bases: 6. The CDR3 contains 14 residues. The CDR3 here is CASSYGQGAIEQFF. The CDR3 DNA is TGTGCCAGCAGTTACGGCCAGGGGGCTATTGAGCAGTTCTTC.

This clonotype came up many times. The chain joins TRBV14 to TRBJ2-5; D not resolved. This CDR3 spans 14 amino acids. Germline V gene data show CDR1 as SGHDN and CDR2 as FVKESK. The germline V and J ends were trimmed by 2 bases and 5 bases, with 12 bases remaining between them. CDR3 protein: CASSQWYPGETQYF. Written as DNA, the CDR3 is TGTGCCAGCAGCCAATGGTATCCGGGCGAGACCCAGTACTTC.

This clonotype was detected many times. The chain couples TRBV5-1 to TRBJ2-7; no firm D call. CDR3 size: 11 residues. The germline CDR1 and CDR2 sequences are SGHRS and YFSETQ. V gave up 0 bases and J gave up 10 bases, with 8 bases separating them. The CDR3 reads CASSLGAFQYF. The CDR3 DNA is TGCGCCAGCAGCTTGGGGGCGTTCCAGTACTTC.

This sequence joins TRBV20-1 and TRBJ2-7, with 7 bases that match TRBD2. V shed 6 bases, J shed 7 bases, and the junction held 6 bases outside the gene matches. CDR1 and CDR2 from the germline V gene are DFQATT and SNEGSKA (reference sequence). This CDR3 has 11 residues. The CDR3 bases are TGCAGTGCACGGGGGGTAGGGGAGCAGTACTTC. Its protein product is CSARGVGEQYF.

This clonotype was seen ten or more times. This sequence joins TRBV9 and TRBJ1-1; unclear D gene. CDR3 length equals 14 residues. Trimming took 0 bases from V and 3 from J, leaving 9 bases between them. Germline V gene sequence: CDR1 SGDLS, CDR2 YYNGEE. In nucleotides, the CDR3 is TGTGCCAGCAGCGTAGGGACGATGGACACTGAAGCTTTCTTT. This gives the protein CASSVGTMDTEAFF.

This clonotype occurred once. A much larger clone lies one base from this, so it may be a read error. The chain combines TRBV2 with TRBJ2-1; no clear D. The CDR3 loop spans 14 amino acids. V shed 6 bases and J shed 10 bases, with 19 bases lying between them. Germline CDR1 and CDR2: SNHLY and FYNNEI. CDR3 loop: CASRESPLVVEQFF. The CDR3 DNA follows: TGTGCCAGCAGGGAATCGCCCCTCGTTGTCGAGCAGTTCTTC.

This clonotype has ten or more counts. The gene calls are TRBV7-2 and TRBJ2-7; 9 bases match TRBD2. Germline V gives CDR1 SGHTA, CDR2 FQGNSA. The CDR3 is made up of 16 amino acids. The V and J ends lost 8 bases and 4 bases, in that order; junction bases with no gene match: 15. The DNA for the CDR3 is TGTGCCAGCGGGCGCGATTTTACGAGCGGGAGGTACGAGCAGTACTTC. Its protein is CASGRDFTSGRYEQYF.

Comments on this clonotype: This may be a read error: a much more frequent sequence differs by one nucleotide. The V call is TRBV12-5, the J call TRBJ1-1; D unclear. Germline CDR1 LGHNT, CDR2 FRNRAP. The length of the CDR3 is 13 residues. The CDR3 nucleotides read TGTGCTAGTGGTTCCCAAGGGAGTACTGAAGATTTCTTT. Its translation is CASGSQGSTEDFF.

This clonotype was recorded many times. The CDR3 protein is CASSEGPLSVEAFF. In nucleotides, the CDR3 is TGTGCCAGCAGCGAGGGGCCCCTATCGGTTGAAGCTTTCTTT. V usage is TRBV9 and J usage is TRBJ1-1; D perhaps matches TRBD1 (5 bases). Trimming shortened V by 3 bases and J by 7 bases, and 16 bases separated the two germline ends. Looked up from germline, CDR1 is SGDLS and CDR2 is YYNGEE. The CDR3 is 14 residues long.

The V gene is TRBV6-2 or TRBV6-3, the J gene TRBJ2-5, with D possibly being TRBD1 (6 bases). Germline CDR1 is MNHEY and CDR2 is SVGEGT. Trimming removed 0 bases at V and 5 bases at J, with 28 bases between. This CDR3 spans 20 amino acids. The DNA for the CDR3 is TGTGCCAGCAGTTACTCGTTAACAACCCCCTCATGGACAGACCGGGAGACCCAGTACTTC. Translating gives CASSYSLTTPSWTDRETQYF.

As concerns this clonotype: At one boundary the junction diverges from the germline segment, which might be a read error. The J gene is TRBJ2-5, the V gene TRBV3-1; D gene ambiguous. Germline CDR1 and CDR2: LGHDT and YNNKEL (reference sequence). The CDR3 sequence is 14 residues long. In DNA form, the CDR3 reads TGTACCAGCAGCCAAGAAGGCACCGGAGAGACCCAGTACTTC. It translates to CTSSQEGTGETQYF.

This clonotype was recorded at least ten times. CDR3 sequence (DNA): TGTGCCAGCAGCCCCGAAGGGGGGCTGCCAGATACGCAGTATTTT. Translation: CASSPEGGLPDTQYF. The chain links TRBV9 to TRBJ2-3; D might be TRBD1 or TRBD2, each matching 6 bases. CDR3 length equals 15 residues. V was pared by 4 bases and J by 4 bases, with 16 bases between. Germline V gene lookup returns CDR1 SGDLS and CDR2 YYNGEE.

The gene calls are TRBV28 and TRBJ1-2; possible D gene TRBD1, 5 bases. The CDR3 spans 14 residues. The V end was cut by 6 bases, the J end by 5 bases, with 16 bases between. Per the germline V gene, CDR1 is MDHEN and CDR2 is SYDVKM. CDR3 protein: CASSYRRPNYGYTF. CDR3 in DNA: TGTGCCAGCAGCTACAGGAGGCCCAATTATGGCTACACCTTC.

This clonotype showed up many times. The rearrangement joins TRBV7-9 to TRBJ2-2; 8 bases are shared with TRBD2. The CDR3 totals 15 residues. In germline, CDR1 is SEHNR, CDR2 FQNEAQ (reference sequence). With 3 bases clipped from V and 4 bases from J, the junction kept 4 bases outside the gene matches. For the CDR3, the DNA is TGTGCCAGCAGCTTGGCGGGGGGAAGCACCGGGGAGCTGTTTTTT. It encodes CASSLAGGSTGELFF.

V and J are TRBV7-9 and TRBJ2-7, with D perhaps TRBD1 (6 bases). The CDR3 is 14 amino acids. CDR1 and CDR2 (germline): SEHNR, FQNEAQ (reference sequence). The germline V and J ends were trimmed by 7 bases and 2 bases, with 15 bases remaining between them. CDR3 in amino acids: CASTDRNRAYEQYF. CDR3 DNA sequence: TGTGCCAGCACCGACCGCAACAGGGCCTACGAGCAGTACTTC.

In its sample, this clonotype was seen a few times. CDR3 sequence (DNA): TGTGCCATCAGTGCAATACCGGGACAGGGGGCCTCCGGGACTGAAGCTTTCTTT. Translating gives CAISAIPGQGASGTEAFF. The rearrangement links TRBV10-3 to TRBJ1-1, with 12 nucleotides matching TRBD1. Germline CDR1 ENHRY, CDR2 SYGVKD. The CDR3 contains 18 residues. V lost 4 bases, J lost 5 bases, and 14 bases stayed unmatched.

In regard to this clonotype: A read error may explain this, as a much larger clone is one base away. The chain combines TRBV27 with TRBJ2-5, with 7 bases that match TRBD1. Germline V gene sequence: CDR1 MNHEY, CDR2 SMNVEV (reference sequence). CDR3 length: 15 amino acids. The CDR3 here is CASSSSTGVGETQHF. CDR3 DNA sequence: TGTGCCAGCAGTTCCTCTACAGGGGTCGGAGAGACCCAGCACTTC.

This rearrangement joins TRBV6-2 or TRBV6-3 to TRBJ2-2; the match to TRBD1 covers 8 bases. The J segment lost 3 bases and the V segment lost 4 bases, leaving 7 bases of the junction unmatched. The CDR3 has 16 amino acids. Germline assignment: CDR1 MNHEY and CDR2 SVGEGT. CDR3 nucleotide sequence: TGTGCCAGCAGTTTCCAGGGGGCTGCGTACACCGGGGAGCTGTTTTTT. As protein: CASSFQGAAYTGELFF.

At least ten counts were recorded for this clonotype. J is TRBJ2-3 and V is TRBV10-2, with 11 bases that match TRBD2. J was trimmed by 4 bases and V by 8 bases; bases with no gene match: 8. The CDR3 contains 15 residues. Germline V gives CDR1 WSHSY, CDR2 SAAADI. In DNA form, the CDR3 reads TGCGCCAGCCGAATTAGCGGGGGGGCCCCAGATACGCAGTATTTT. It is translated as CASRISGGAPDTQYF.

This clonotype was counted many times. The rearrangement uses TRBV6-6 and TRBJ1-1; no firm D call. The CDR3 sequence is 13 residues long. Germline V CDR1 and CDR2: MNHNY, SVGAGI (reference sequence). The V end was cut by 5 bases, the J end by 5 bases, with 12 bases between. CDR3 sequence reads: CASSGPIGTEAFF. Written as DNA, the CDR3 is TGTGCCAGCAGTGGGCCTATTGGGACTGAAGCTTTCTTT.